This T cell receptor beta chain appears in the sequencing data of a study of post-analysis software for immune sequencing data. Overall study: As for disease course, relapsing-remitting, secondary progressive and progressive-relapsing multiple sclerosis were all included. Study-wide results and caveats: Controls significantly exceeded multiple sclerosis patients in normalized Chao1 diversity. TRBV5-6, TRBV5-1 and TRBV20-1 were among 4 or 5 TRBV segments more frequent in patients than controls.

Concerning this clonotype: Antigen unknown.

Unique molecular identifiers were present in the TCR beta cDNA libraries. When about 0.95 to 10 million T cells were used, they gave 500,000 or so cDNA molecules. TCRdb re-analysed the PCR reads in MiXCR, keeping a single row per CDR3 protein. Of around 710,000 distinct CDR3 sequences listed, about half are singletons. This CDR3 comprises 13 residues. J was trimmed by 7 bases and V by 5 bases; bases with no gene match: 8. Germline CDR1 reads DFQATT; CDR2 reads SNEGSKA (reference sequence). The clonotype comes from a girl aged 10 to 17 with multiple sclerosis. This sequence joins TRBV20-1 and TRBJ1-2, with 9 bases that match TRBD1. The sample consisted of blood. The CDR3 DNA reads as TGCAGTGCTGACCGGGACAGGGAGTCTGGCTACACCTTC. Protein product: CSADRDRESGYTF.